The 26 T cell receptor beta chains below all came from one sample that was sequenced in a study of blood T cells in healthy people across ages. Alongside a J-beta primer mix, a sample-barcoded 5' primer served in a second PCR lasting about 7 to 12 cycles. TCRdb independently ran MiXCR on the 5' RACE reads; one entry per CDR3 protein. The data hold 850,000 to 1,300,000 distinct CDR3 sequences, with 40% to 50% observed a single time. Sequences were obtained from blood. These TCRs come from a woman aged 55-75 years in good health.

This clonotype was found a few times. The V gene is TRBV10-3, the J gene TRBJ2-1, with 9 bases fitting TRBD2. CDR1 ENHRY and CDR2 SYGVKD come from the germline V gene. J lost 4 bases, V lost 8 bases, and 6 bases had no gene match. The CDR3 has 14 residues. CDR3 loop: CAIGASGTYNEQFF. CDR3 DNA: TGTGCCATCGGGGCTAGCGGGACATACAATGAGCAGTTCTTC.

This chain connects TRBV5-1 to TRBJ2-5, with D perhaps TRBD1 or TRBD2 (5 bases each). Germline assignment: CDR1 SGHRS and CDR2 YFSETQ. V dropped 5 bases and J dropped 3 bases, with 11 bases sitting between them. This CDR3 has 13 amino acids. The CDR3 is CASRGDGKETQYF. Here the CDR3 DNA reads TGCGCCAGCAGGGGGGACGGCAAAGAGACCCAGTACTTC.

This clonotype was seen only a few times. J is TRBJ1-4 and V is TRBV6-5; 9 bases line up with TRBD1. The CDR3 consists of 15 residues. Germline loops: CDR1 MNHEY, CDR2 SVGAGI. J lost 7 bases, V lost 6 bases, and 9 bases had no gene match. The CDR3 nucleotides read TGTGCCAGCAGGGGCGCGGGACAGGGAATTGAAAAACTGTTTTTT. Amino acid sequence: CASRGAGQGIEKLFF.

V is TRBV3-1 and J is TRBJ2-7; a possible D gene is TRBD2 (5 bases). From germline, CDR1 is LGHDT and CDR2 YNNKEL (reference sequence). The CDR3 totals 11 residues. V was trimmed by 6 bases and J by 6 bases, leaving 9 bases between them. CDR3 amino acids: CASRLGGEQYF. The CDR3 bases are TGTGCCAGCAGGCTCGGAGGCGAGCAGTACTTC.

This clonotype came up a few times. The chain is built from TRBV12-3 or TRBV12-4 and TRBJ2-5; D unresolved. The V gene lost 5 bases and the J gene lost 5 bases, with 12 bases spanning the gap. The length of the CDR3 is 13 residues. This CDR3 is CASSPSGWETQYF. DNA for the CDR3: TGTGCCAGCAGTCCGTCGGGTTGGGAGACCCAGTACTTC.

This clonotype was seen a few times. The chain carries TRBV6-6 and TRBJ1-2; TRBD1 aligns across 7 bases. Germline V gene data show CDR1 as MNHNY and CDR2 as SVGAGI (reference sequence). The CDR3 length is 16 residues. V lost 4 bases to trimming and J lost 3 bases; unmatched junction nucleotides: 11. CDR3 in amino acids: CASSFSGQAPDYGYTF. The CDR3 bases are TGTGCCAGCAGTTTCTCCGGACAGGCCCCCGACTATGGCTACACCTTC.

The chain joins TRBV7-9 to TRBJ2-5; D uncertain. CDR3 size: 14 residues. V was cut by 3 bases and J by 3 bases, with 11 bases left in between. Germline values: CDR1 SEHNR, CDR2 FQNEAQ (reference sequence). DNA of the CDR3: TGTGCCAGCAGCTTTAGAGGCCGCGAAGAGACCCAGTACTTC. Encoded protein: CASSFRGREETQYF.

The chain joins TRBV20-1 to TRBJ2-7; D may be TRBD2 (6 bases). Looked up from germline, CDR1 is DFQATT and CDR2 is SNEGSKA (reference sequence). The CDR3 totals 12 residues. The V and J ends lost 6 bases and 7 bases respectively, with 16 bases between them. The CDR3 is CSADKEGWEQYF. CDR3 coding DNA: TGCAGTGCGGATAAGGAGGGGTGGGAGCAGTACTTC.

The chain uses TRBV27 and TRBJ2-7; TRBD2 agrees at 9 bases. Germline CDR1 and CDR2: MNHEY and SMNVEV (reference sequence). Losses at the gene ends were 6 bases for V and 7 bases for J; bases not matched to a gene: 7. CDR3 length equals 13 residues. The CDR3 coding sequence is TGTGCCAGCAGCGTCGGCGGGAGGGGAGAGCAGTACTTC. Translation gives CASSVGGRGEQYF.

The sample holds a few counts of this clonotype. V usage is TRBV5-1 and J usage is TRBJ2-7, with 9 bases that match TRBD1. With 4 bases clipped from V and 5 bases from J, the junction kept 10 bases outside the gene matches. CDR1 and CDR2 (germline): SGHRS, YFSETQ. This CDR3 spans 15 amino acids. The CDR3 DNA follows: TGCGCCAGCAGCCCTGGACAGGGGTCAAGGGACGAGCAGTACTTC. It encodes CASSPGQGSRDEQYF.

This clonotype has just a few counts. This chain links TRBV5-1 with TRBJ2-5, with a possible D match to TRBD2 (5 bases). Trimming took off 6 bases at V and 1 base at J, with 13 bases between the two ends. Per the germline V gene, CDR1 is SGHRS and CDR2 is YFSETQ. The CDR3 has 14 residues. The CDR3: CASKAGGIQETQYF. The CDR3 bases are TGCGCCAGCAAGGCGGGCGGCATCCAAGAGACCCAGTACTTC. Supplemented by reference TRBV5-1 and TRBJ2-5, the full variable domain reads KAGVTQTPRYLIKTRGQQVTLSCSPISGHRSVSWYQQTPGQGLQFLFEYFSETQRNKGNFPGRFSGRQFSNSRSEMNVSTLELGDSALYLCASKAGGIQETQYFGPGTRLLVL.

This chain links TRBV29-1 with TRBJ1-1; a possible D gene is TRBD1 (5 bases). The V gene's germline CDR1 is SQVTM and CDR2 ANQGSEA. The length of the CDR3 is 14 residues. Trimming shortened V by 8 bases and J by 1 base, and 17 bases separated the two germline ends. CDR3 residues: CSTDGRGENTEAFF. CDR3 nucleotide sequence: TGCAGCACCGACGGACGGGGGGAGAACACTGAAGCTTTCTTT.

This clonotype has a handful of counts. The gene calls are TRBV20-1 and TRBJ2-1; D uncertain. V was cut by 2 bases and J by 5 bases, with 13 bases left in between. In germline, CDR1 is DFQATT, CDR2 SNEGSKA (reference sequence). The CDR3 is 14 residues long. As DNA, the CDR3 is TGCAGTGCTAGATCGGTCCCTGGGAACAATGAGCAGTTCTTC. Amino acids: CSARSVPGNNEQFF.

This CDR3 reads CATGQGTRRPQHF. The CDR3 DNA reads as TGTGCCACCGGACAGGGAACCCGACGGCCCCAGCATTTT. The chain uses TRBV6-5 and TRBJ1-5; TRBD1 matches at 8 bases. Trimming at V came to 10 bases and at J to 9 bases, leaving 11 bases not matched to a gene. CDR1 is MNHEY, CDR2 SVGAGI, per germline. This CDR3 spans 13 amino acids.

The chain combines TRBV28 with TRBJ1-3; 7 nucleotides line up with TRBD1. V trimming: 4 bases; J trimming: 4 bases; junction bases outside the gene matches: 4. Germline lookup yields CDR1 MDHEN and CDR2 SYDVKM. The CDR3 totals 14 residues. The CDR3 loop reads CASSSQGKGNTIYF. The CDR3 DNA follows: TGTGCCAGCAGTTCACAGGGGAAAGGAAACACCATATATTTT.

This chain connects TRBV12-3 or TRBV12-4 to TRBJ1-2; 8 nucleotides line up with TRBD1. This CDR3 is 13 amino acids long. V trimming: 7 bases; J trimming: 8 bases; junction bases outside the gene matches: 9. In DNA, the CDR3 is TGTGCCAGCACCCCTACCACAGGGGGAGGCTACACCTTC. Amino acid sequence: CASTPTTGGGYTF.

This chain links TRBV7-2 with TRBJ2-3, with TRBD1 as a possible D gene (5 bases). This CDR3 comprises 17 residues. Deletions cut 0 bases from V and 5 bases from J, with 18 bases between. CDR1 is SGHTA, CDR2 FQGNSA, per germline. The CDR3 coding sequence is TGTGCCAGCAGCTTAGCCGTGACAGCACTTGGTATAGATACGCAGTATTTT. Translating it yields CASSLAVTALGIDTQYF.

This clonotype has a handful of counts. This rearrangement joins TRBV28 to TRBJ2-3; 8 nucleotides align to TRBD1. The CDR3 runs to 15 residues. Germline CDR1 MDHEN, CDR2 SYDVKM. J was trimmed by 5 bases and V by 4 bases; bases with no gene match: 8. CDR3 sequence reads: CASSSDRAGGDTQYF. CDR3 bases: TGTGCCAGCAGTTCGGACAGGGCCGGCGGAGATACGCAGTATTTT.

This clonotype was recorded once. This chain connects TRBV2 to TRBJ2-7, with a weak D call TRBD2 (5 bases). The germline V and J ends were trimmed by 0 bases and 7 bases, with 10 bases remaining between them. The CDR3 runs to 13 residues. Germline CDR1 and CDR2: SNHLY and FYNNEI. The DNA of the CDR3 is TGTGCCAGCAGTGAAGCGCTTCGGGGAGAGCAGTACTTC. It yields the protein CASSEALRGEQYF.

The genes are TRBV12-3 or TRBV12-4 and TRBJ1-1; D possibly corresponds to TRBD1 (6 bases). V was shortened by 2 bases and J by 4 bases, with 11 bases between the two germline ends. The length of the CDR3 is 14 residues. The CDR3, as DNA: TGTGCCAGCAGTTTATCAGGACAGACCACTGAAGCTTTCTTT. Translating gives CASSLSGQTTEAFF.

This clonotype was counted a few times. This rearrangement joins TRBV2 to TRBJ2-1; D unresolved. Germline assignment: CDR1 SNHLY and CDR2 FYNNEI. V was cut by 2 bases and J by 4 bases, with 6 bases left in between. The CDR3 spans 13 residues. The CDR3 loop reads CASSEWIYNEQFF. The CDR3 nucleotides are TGTGCCAGCAGTGAATGGATATACAATGAGCAGTTCTTC.

This clonotype was seen more than once but under ten times. This rearrangement joins TRBV20-1 to TRBJ2-4; D uncertain. The last part of the DNA fits TRBJ2-7 better; the J call may be wrong. This CDR3 region has 15 residues. Germline-derived CDR1 and CDR2 are DFQATT and SNEGSKA (reference sequence). CDR3 in amino acids: CSAPPPTGLTYEQYF. DNA of the CDR3: TGCAGTGCCCCCCCTCCTACGGGCCTCACCTACGAGCAGTACTTC.

The chain is built from TRBV28 and TRBJ1-5; TRBD1 matches 7 bases. Germline CDR1 is MDHEN and CDR2 is SYDVKM. The CDR3 runs 16 residues. V lost 2 bases and J lost 1; bases outside the gene matches: 5. The CDR3 bases are TGTGCCAGCAGTTTAGACAGGGTTACGAGCAATCAGCCCCAGCATTTT. Translated, it gives CASSLDRVTSNQPQHF.

This clonotype was counted between two and nine times. The chain uses TRBV25-1 and TRBJ2-1, with TRBD1 matching over 9 bases. Germline CDR1 and CDR2: MGHDK and SYGVNS. The CDR3 extends over 16 amino acids. The V segment lost 11 bases and the J segment 2 bases; nucleotides outside the gene matches: 13. The CDR3: CAPRWIGTGPYNEQFF. The CDR3, as DNA: TGTGCCCCCAGGTGGATCGGGACAGGGCCCTACAATGAGCAGTTCTTC.

This chain connects TRBV19 to TRBJ2-2, with TRBD1 matching 7 bases. The CDR3 extends over 15 amino acids. The trim removed 5 bases at V and 6 bases at J, leaving 9 bases unmatched. Per the germline V gene, CDR1 is LNHDA and CDR2 is SQIVND (reference sequence). CDR3 sequence reads: CASSPTLQGPGELFF. CDR3 nucleotide sequence: TGTGCCAGTAGTCCCACTTTACAGGGGCCCGGGGAGCTGTTTTTT. Full variable domain (outside the CDR3, taken from reference TRBV19 and TRBJ2-2): DGGITQSPKYLFRKEGQNVTLSCEQNLNHDAMYWYRQDPGQGLRLIYYSQIVNDFQKGDIAEGYSVSREKKESFPLTVTSAQKNPTAFYLCASSPTLQGPGELFFGEGSRLTVL.

This chain joins TRBV7-9 and TRBJ2-5, with 10 bases identical to TRBD1. The DNA end is more similar to TRBJ2-7, so the J call may be wrong. CDR3 length: 16 residues. Looked up from germline, CDR1 is SEHNR and CDR2 is FQNEAQ (reference sequence). CDR3 DNA: TGTGCCAGCAGCTTTCCGACAGGGGGCGAAACGTACGAGCAGTACTTC. Protein: CASSFPTGGETYEQYF.